The rows below give T cell receptor beta chains drawn from one sample of a study of blood T cell repertoires in COVID-19. Some clones are missing from TCRdb's copy, which holds only in-frame ones; the method was immunoSEQ multiplex PCR. This sample has roughly 320,000 clones, with roughly 85% found just once. Sequenced input: peripheral blood. These receptors all stem from a human donor in a cohort sampled during active COVID-19. The CDR3 runs from the conserved cysteine through the conserved F or W. Each record gives: clone size, V gene, J gene, D gene, CDR3 protein, CDR3 DNA. D genes are given only for firm matches. Rows may omit the clone size; those that give it use once, few, many or a size class.

-,TRBV6-1,TRBJ1-2,-,CASSELGEGLGYGYTF,TGTGCCAGCAGTGAATTAGGGGAGGGACTGGGCTATGGCTACACCTTC
-,TRBV5-6,TRBJ2-7,-,CASSLEGGYEQYF,TGTGCCAGCAGCTTGGAAGGCGGATACGAGCAGTACTTC
-,TRBV29-1,TRBJ1-4,-,CSVGMGGIEKLFF,TGCAGCGTTGGCATGGGGGGAATTGAAAAACTGTTTTTT
once,TRBV6-6,TRBJ2-7,-,CASSTDIYEQYF,TGTGCCAGCAGCACTGACATCTACGAGCAGTACTTC
-,TRBV2,TRBJ1-1,-,CASSYQGNTEAFF,TGTGCCAGCAGCTATCAGGGGAACACTGAAGCTTTCTTT
-,TRBV18,TRBJ2-1,-,CASSPKDSPWDEQFF,TGTGCCAGCTCACCAAAAGACAGCCCTTGGGATGAGCAGTTCTTC
-,TRBV6-1,TRBJ2-7,TRBD2,CASSESGGGLEQYF,TGTGCCAGCAGTGAATCCGGGGGGGGTCTCGAGCAGTACTTC
-,TRBV28,TRBJ1-5,TRBD1,CASRQGPWSNQPQHF,TGTGCCAGTAGACAGGGCCCCTGGAGCAATCAGCCCCAGCATTTT
once,TRBV11-1,TRBJ2-7,-,CASSLVPVYEQYF,TGTGCCAGCAGCTTAGTTCCGGTTTACGAGCAGTACTTC
-,TRBV18,TRBJ1-1,-,CASSPLVGAEAFF,TGTGCCAGCTCACCACTTGTAGGGGCTGAAGCTTTCTTT
once,TRBV6-6,TRBJ1-1,-,CASSPSLGGGGNTEAFF,TGTGCCAGCAGTCCCTCGCTAGGGGGTGGAGGGAACACTGAAGCTTTCTTT
-,TRBV5-6,TRBJ1-2,-,CASSLRQPPGNGYTF,TGTGCCAGCAGCTTAAGACAGCCGCCCGGTAATGGCTACACCTTC
-,TRBV5-1,TRBJ2-2,TRBD2,CASSLTAGVDTGELFF,TGCGCCAGCAGCTTGACGGCGGGGGTCGACACCGGGGAGCTGTTTTTT
-,TRBV5-1,TRBJ2-7,TRBD1,CASSLRRDRGHEQYF,TGCGCCAGCAGCTTACGCCGGGACAGGGGCCACGAGCAGTACTTC
-,TRBV6-5,TRBJ2-7,TRBD1,CASSYSNNRGSYEQYF,TGTGCCAGCAGTTACTCGAACAACAGGGGCTCCTACGAGCAGTACTTC
-,TRBV10-3,TRBJ1-1,TRBD1,CAISESMDRNLNTEAFF,TGTGCCATCAGTGAGTCGATGGACAGGAATCTGAACACTGAAGCTTTCTTT
-,TRBV29-1,TRBJ1-2,TRBD1,CSVADRGYGYTF,TGCAGCGTCGCAGACAGGGGCTATGGCTACACCTTC
-,TRBV7-2,TRBJ2-3,TRBD2,CASSLARLAGGPTDTQYF,TGTGCCAGCAGCTTAGCGCGACTAGCGGGGGGCCCCACAGATACGCAGTATTTT
-,TRBV2,TRBJ1-1,-,CASNGAGRTEAFF,TGTGCCAGCAACGGGGCGGGGAGGACTGAAGCTTTCTTT
-,TRBV5-1,TRBJ1-2,-,CASSVDGDYGYTF,TGCGCCAGCAGCGTTGACGGAGACTATGGCTACACCTTC
once,TRBV27,TRBJ2-7,TRBD2,CASSLSPRTSGTYEQYF,TGTGCCAGCAGTTTATCGCCAAGGACTAGCGGGACCTACGAGCAGTACTTC
-,TRBV5-1,TRBJ1-3,-,CASSLQGPRENTIYF,TGCGCCAGCAGCTTACAGGGTCCGCGCGAAAACACCATATATTTT
-,TRBV5-6,TRBJ2-7,TRBD1,CASSLDRGQFEQYF,TGTGCCAGCAGCTTGGACAGGGGGCAATTCGAGCAGTACTTC
-,TRBV5-1,TRBJ1-2,TRBD1,CASSLRDRGRDGYTF,TGCGCCAGCAGCTTACGGGACAGGGGGCGGGATGGCTACACCTTC
-,TRBV27,TRBJ1-6,-,CASSLYSGDTRLHF,TGTGCCAGCAGTTTATACAGTGGGGACACAAGACTCCACTTT
-,TRBV9,TRBJ1-4,-,CASSEWDTTTNEKLFF,TGTGCCAGCAGCGAGTGGGACACCACAACTAATGAAAAACTGTTTTTT